One and the same sample provided the 16 T cell receptor beta chains below, sequenced in a study of tumor-infiltrating lymphocytes in localized non-small cell lung cancer. Generated by immunoSEQ multiplex PCR, the TCRdb table keeps only in-frame clones and is missing some. Of fewer than 2,000 clones in the sample, 30% to 40% were seen once. Input material: uninvolved lung tissue not adjacent to the tumor. The receptors originated from a human donor with non-small cell lung cancer.

CDR3 region: CASSLGLAAFQETQYF. CDR3 coding DNA: TGTGCCAGCAGCTTAGGGCTAGCGGCGTTCCAAGAGACCCAGTACTTC. The genes are TRBV7-6 and TRBJ2-5, with 7 bases matching TRBD2. The CDR3 has 16 amino acids. Per the germline V gene, CDR1 is SGHVS and CDR2 is FNYEAQ. J gave up 1 base and V 1 base, and 6 bases lay outside the gene matches.

V is TRBV29-1 and J is TRBJ1-2, with D unclear. Trimming pared 1 base from V and 8 bases from J, leaving 14 bases between. Per the germline V gene, CDR1 is SQVTM and CDR2 is ANQGSEA. This CDR3 has 13 amino acids. CDR3 nucleotides: TGCAGCGTTGAAGGCCCGGGAGGCGGAGGCTACACCTTC. As protein: CSVEGPGGGGYTF.

The chain links TRBV4-1 to TRBJ2-7, with 7 bases lining up with TRBD2. Germline CDR1 MGHRA, CDR2 YSYEKL. Germline trimming cut 3 bases from V and 4 bases from J; bases unmatched to any gene: 6. The CDR3 is made up of 14 amino acids. This chain's CDR3 is CASSQDRRGYEQYF. Written as DNA, the CDR3 is TGCGCCAGCAGCCAGGATAGGCGGGGGTACGAGCAGTACTTC.

In its sample, this clone was seen a few times. The V and J genes are TRBV19 and TRBJ1-1; D gene uncertain. This CDR3 region has 13 residues. Between the trimmed V and J ends, which lost 5 bases and 1 base, there was a span of 8 bases. The germline gives CDR1 LNHDA, CDR2 SQIVND (reference sequence). The CDR3, as DNA: TGTGCCAGTAGTGTTGACTGGAACACTGAAGCTTTCTTT. Encoded protein: CASSVDWNTEAFF.

The chain uses TRBV5-1 and TRBJ1-2; no firm D call. The germline V and J ends were trimmed by 0 bases and 0 bases, with 9 bases remaining between them. Germline-derived CDR1 and CDR2 are SGHRS and YFSETQ. The CDR3 loop spans 15 amino acids. The CDR3 here is CASSLEPRANYGYTF. The CDR3 nucleotides are TGCGCCAGCAGCTTGGAGCCGAGGGCTAACTATGGCTACACCTTC. Drawing the rest from reference TRBV5-1 and TRBJ1-2, the complete variable domain is KAGVTQTPRYLIKTRGQQVTLSCSPISGHRSVSWYQQTPGQGLQFLFEYFSETQRNKGNFPGRFSGRQFSNSRSEMNVSTLELGDSALYLCASSLEPRANYGYTFGSGTRLTVV.

In its sample, this clone ranks as medium-sized. The chain's CDR3 is CASSPETGSYEQYF. CDR3 bases: TGTGCCAGCAGCCCCGAGACAGGGTCCTACGAGCAGTACTTC. This chain connects TRBV4-2 to TRBJ2-7; 7 bases line up with TRBD1. This CDR3 region has 14 residues. Germline V gene sequence: CDR1 LGHNA, CDR2 YNFKEQ. Trimming removed 4 bases from V and 1 base from J; junction bases left unmatched: 4.

The count of this clone is one. The chain links TRBV10-3 to TRBJ1-4; no clear D. CDR1 and CDR2 from the germline V gene are ENHRY and SYGVKD. The CDR3 length is 11 residues. Trimming pared 3 bases from V and 6 bases from J, leaving 2 bases between. The CDR3 reads CAISDHEKLFF. The CDR3 DNA reads as TGTGCCATCAGTGACCATGAAAAACTGTTTTTT.

The chain couples TRBV11-2 to TRBJ1-3, with D unclear. V lost 2 bases, J lost 0 bases, and 5 bases lay in between. Germline CDR1 is SGHAT and CDR2 is FQNNGV. The CDR3 totals 14 residues. The CDR3 coding sequence is TGTGCCAGCAGCTTACTGTACTCTGGAAACACCATATATTTT. It is translated as CASSLLYSGNTIYF.

The V gene is TRBV6-5, the J gene TRBJ2-7; D might be TRBD1 (6 bases). Germline V gene data show CDR1 as MNHEY and CDR2 as SVGAGI. The CDR3 sequence is 14 residues long. V lost 2 bases and J 6 bases, leaving 14 bases between the germline ends. The CDR3 is CASSYGAQGSEQYF. CDR3 nucleotides: TGTGCCAGCAGTTACGGGGCACAGGGTTCCGAGCAGTACTTC.

This clone came up a few times. V usage is TRBV5-5 and J usage is TRBJ2-2, with D unresolved. Germline lookup yields CDR1 SGHKS and CDR2 YYEKEE (reference sequence). CDR3 length equals 16 residues. The V end lost 3 bases, the J end lost 3 bases, and 15 bases lay between the germline ends. The CDR3 sequence: CASSSHLRPDTGELFF. The CDR3 nucleotides are TGTGCCAGCAGCTCCCACCTTAGGCCGGACACCGGGGAGCTGTTTTTT. Full variable domain (rest looked up from reference TRBV5-5 and TRBJ2-2): DAGVTQSPTHLIKTRGQQVTLRCSPISGHKSVSWYQQVLGQGPQFIFQYYEKEERGRGNFPDRFSARQFPNYSSELNVNALLLGDSALYLCASSSHLRPDTGELFFGEGSRLTVL.

The chain is built from TRBV5-3 and TRBJ2-5, with TRBD2 matching over 9 bases. TRBV5-3 is reported as an ORF; its role is uncertain. V lost 4 bases, J lost 5 bases, and 12 bases stayed unmatched. The CDR3 is 16 residues long. The CDR3 spells CARSPSGGRAYETQYF. The CDR3 DNA reads TGTGCCAGAAGCCCCTCGGGCGGGAGGGCCTATGAGACCCAGTACTTC.

This clone was found a few times. CDR3 sequence (DNA): TGTGCCAGCAGCTCGATAGCGGGAGAGGACGCAGATACGCAGTATTTT. Protein product: CASSSIAGEDADTQYF. This sequence joins TRBV28 and TRBJ2-3, with TRBD2 matching 9 bases. The J segment lost 4 bases and the V segment lost 6 bases, leaving 11 bases of the junction unmatched. The germline gives CDR1 MDHEN, CDR2 SYDVKM. This CDR3 contains 16 residues.

This chain uses TRBV20-1 with TRBJ1-2; D may be TRBD1 (5 bases). Trimming left V 6 bases short and J 8 bases short, with 13 bases between. Germline-derived CDR1 and CDR2 are DFQATT and SNEGSKA (reference sequence). The CDR3 length is 11 residues. DNA of the CDR3: TGCAGTGCCCCGACAGAAATGGGCTACACCTTC. It yields the protein CSAPTEMGYTF.

This clone was detected only a few times. The gene calls are TRBV5-1 and TRBJ1-1; 7 bases are a match to TRBD1. V lost 4 bases, J lost 1 base, and 7 bases stayed unmatched. The CDR3 spans 15 residues. Germline CDR1 SGHRS, CDR2 YFSETQ. CDR3 residues: CASSPWGQPNTEAFF. The CDR3 DNA reads as TGCGCCAGCAGCCCATGGGGACAGCCGAACACTGAAGCTTTCTTT.

The rearrangement links TRBV30 to TRBJ2-3; 8 positions agree with TRBD1. In germline, CDR1 is GTSNPN, CDR2 SVGIG (reference sequence). J was trimmed by 1 base and V by 5 bases; bases with no gene match: 8. This CDR3 contains 15 residues. CDR3: CAWGESRGRTDTQYF. CDR3 bases: TGTGCCTGGGGAGAGTCCAGGGGGCGCACAGATACGCAGTATTTT.

J is TRBJ2-3 and V is TRBV6-5; 8 bases map to TRBD2. CDR1 and CDR2 (germline): MNHEY, SVGAGI. The length of the CDR3 is 15 residues. Losses at the gene ends were 8 bases for V and 3 bases for J; bases not matched to a gene: 10. CDR3 nucleotide sequence: TGTGCCAGCCGTATGTCGGGAGGGGGGACAGATACGCAGTATTTT. Translated, it gives CASRMSGGGTDTQYF.